This entry concerns a single TCR beta chain. From germline, CDR1 is SEHNR and CDR2 FQNEAQ (reference sequence). Trimming took 5 bases from V and 5 from J, leaving 12 bases between them. The CDR3 length is 13 residues. This specimen belongs to a study of T cells of healthy individuals. TCRdb reprocessed the 5' RACE reads via MiXCR and lists one record per CDR3 protein. The data hold 90,000 to 100,000 distinct CDR3 sequences, with 17% observed a single time. The chain has TRBV7-9 and TRBJ2-5; D is possibly TRBD2 (6 bases). The origin of this receptor is a human donor in good health. Here the CDR3 DNA reads TGTGCCAGCAGCCCGTCAGGGAGGGAGACCCAGTACTTC. Protein: CASSPSGRETQYF.